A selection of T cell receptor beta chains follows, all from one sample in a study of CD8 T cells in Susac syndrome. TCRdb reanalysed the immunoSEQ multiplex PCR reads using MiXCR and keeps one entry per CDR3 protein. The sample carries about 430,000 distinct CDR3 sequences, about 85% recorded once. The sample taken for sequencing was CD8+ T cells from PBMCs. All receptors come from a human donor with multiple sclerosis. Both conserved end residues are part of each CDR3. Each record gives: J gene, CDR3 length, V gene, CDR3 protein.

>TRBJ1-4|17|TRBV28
CASTPRGRRATNEKLFF
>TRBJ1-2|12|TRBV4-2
CASSQGVDGYTF
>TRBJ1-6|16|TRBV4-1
CASSQVAGIYNSPLHF
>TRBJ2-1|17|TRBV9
CASSGHIKGDGYNEQFF
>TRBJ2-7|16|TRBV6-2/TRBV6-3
CASSSSPDRVGYEQYF
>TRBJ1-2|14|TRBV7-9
CASSLAADNYGYTF
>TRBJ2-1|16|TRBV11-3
CASSQNAGTPYNEQFF
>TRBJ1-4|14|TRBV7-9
CASSLRGHEEKLFF
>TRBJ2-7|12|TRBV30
CAWRVSNYEQYF
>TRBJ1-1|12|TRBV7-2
CASSPGRSEAFF
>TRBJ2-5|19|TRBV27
CASSPKGPRRTLQQETQYF
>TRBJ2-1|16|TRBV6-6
CASSYSSSGSYNEQFF
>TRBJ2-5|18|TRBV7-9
CASSGRLAEKGKGVTQYF
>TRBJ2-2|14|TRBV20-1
CSARERDRAGELFF
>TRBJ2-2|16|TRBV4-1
CASREGFSGRTGELFF
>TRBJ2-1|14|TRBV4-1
CASSHPGDGNEQFF
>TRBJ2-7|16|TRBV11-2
CASSFVGEEASYEQYF
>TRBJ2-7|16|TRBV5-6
CASSLAGQGVYYEQYF
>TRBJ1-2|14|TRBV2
CASSEGRENYGYTF
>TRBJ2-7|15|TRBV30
CAWGGTGQVSYEQYF
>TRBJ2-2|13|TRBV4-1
CASSTGESGELFF
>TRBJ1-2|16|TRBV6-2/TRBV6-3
CATFGMQGFPSYGYTF
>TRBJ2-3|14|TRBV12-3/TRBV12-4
CASSRTGWADTQYF
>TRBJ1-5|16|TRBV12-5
CASGLVLGRISQPQHF
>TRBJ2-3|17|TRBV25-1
CASSLAGRPPSTDTQYF
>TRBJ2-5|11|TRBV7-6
CASSSGDREHF
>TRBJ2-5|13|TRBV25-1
CASSRGGQETQYF
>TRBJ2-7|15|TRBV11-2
CASSLEWGRGYEQYF
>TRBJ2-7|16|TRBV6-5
CASSYFIGGSAYEQYF
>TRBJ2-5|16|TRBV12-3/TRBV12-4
CASSSGGLAAQETQYF
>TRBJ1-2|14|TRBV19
CASANTGGRYGYTF
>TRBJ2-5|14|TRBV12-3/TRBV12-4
CASSLVGPQETQYF
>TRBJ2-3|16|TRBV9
CASSAPLGQGEDTQYF